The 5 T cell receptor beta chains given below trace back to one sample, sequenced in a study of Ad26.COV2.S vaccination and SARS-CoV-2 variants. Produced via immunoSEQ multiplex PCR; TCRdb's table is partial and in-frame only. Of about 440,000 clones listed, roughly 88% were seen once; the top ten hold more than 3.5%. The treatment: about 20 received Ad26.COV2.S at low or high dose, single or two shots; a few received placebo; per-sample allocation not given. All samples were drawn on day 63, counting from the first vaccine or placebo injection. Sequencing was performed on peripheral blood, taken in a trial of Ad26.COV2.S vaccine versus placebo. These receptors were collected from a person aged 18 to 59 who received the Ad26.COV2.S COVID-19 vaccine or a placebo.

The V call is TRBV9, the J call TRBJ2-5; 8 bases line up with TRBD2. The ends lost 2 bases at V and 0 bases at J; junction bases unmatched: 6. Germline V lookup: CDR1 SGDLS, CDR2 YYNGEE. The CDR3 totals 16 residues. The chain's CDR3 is CASSVAAGGNQETQYF. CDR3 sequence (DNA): TGTGCCAGCAGCGTCGCCGCGGGAGGTAACCAAGAGACCCAGTACTTC. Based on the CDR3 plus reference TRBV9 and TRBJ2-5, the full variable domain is DSGVTQTPKHLITATGQRVTLRCSPRSGDLSVYWYQQSLDQGLQFLIQYYNGEERAKGNILERFSAQQFPDLHSELNLSSLELGDSALYFCASSVAAGGNQETQYFGPGTRLLVL.

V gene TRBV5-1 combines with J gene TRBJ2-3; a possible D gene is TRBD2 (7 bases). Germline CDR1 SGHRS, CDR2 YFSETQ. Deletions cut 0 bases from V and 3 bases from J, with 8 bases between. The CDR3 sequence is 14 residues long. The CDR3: CASSLEGGTDTQYF. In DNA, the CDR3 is TGCGCCAGCAGCTTGGAGGGGGGGACAGATACGCAGTATTTT.

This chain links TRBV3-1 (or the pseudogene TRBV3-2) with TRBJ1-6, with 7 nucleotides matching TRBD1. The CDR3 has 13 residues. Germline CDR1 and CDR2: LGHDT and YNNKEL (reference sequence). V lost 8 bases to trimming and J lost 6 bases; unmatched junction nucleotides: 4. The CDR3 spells CASAQGSNSPLHF. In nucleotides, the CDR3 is TGTGCCAGCGCACAGGGGTCTAATTCACCCCTCCACTTT.

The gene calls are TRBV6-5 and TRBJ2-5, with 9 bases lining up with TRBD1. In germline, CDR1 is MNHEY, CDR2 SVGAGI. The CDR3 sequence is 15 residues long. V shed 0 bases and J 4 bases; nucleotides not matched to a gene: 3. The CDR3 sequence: CASSYSDRGRETQYF. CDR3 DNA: TGTGCCAGCAGTTACTCGGACAGGGGAAGAGAGACCCAGTACTTC.

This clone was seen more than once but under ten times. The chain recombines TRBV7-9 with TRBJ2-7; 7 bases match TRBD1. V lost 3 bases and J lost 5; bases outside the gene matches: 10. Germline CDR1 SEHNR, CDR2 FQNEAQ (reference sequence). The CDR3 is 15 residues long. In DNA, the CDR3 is TGTGCCAGCAGCTTCGGACAGGTGGGTCTCAACGAGCAGTACTTC. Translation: CASSFGQVGLNEQYF.